This entry lists 28 T cell receptor beta chains sequenced from one sample in a study of T-cell memory formation after mild COVID-19. TCRdb independently ran MiXCR on the 5' RACE reads; one entry per CDR3 protein. The top ten clones hold approximately 13% of a sample with approximately 350,000 distinct CDR3 sequences, approximately 29% of them seen once. Input material: PBMCs or a T cell subset sorted from them (not recorded which). These receptor sequences come from an adult woman who had mild COVID-19 (a few samples of this study predate the infection). Cell type and time point are not known.

This clonotype is categorized as medium-sized. The chain has TRBV6-1 and TRBJ1-2, with D unresolved. The CDR3 contains 14 residues. CDR1 is MNHNS and CDR2 is SASEGT in the germline V gene. V was trimmed by 1 base and J by 4 bases, leaving 10 bases between them. The CDR3 DNA sequence: TGTGCCAGCAGTGAAGAGAGTTGGCTCTATGGCTACACCTTC. Translation: CASSEESWLYGYTF.

The chain combines TRBV24-1 with TRBJ2-2; 8 positions agree with TRBD1. Losses at the gene ends were 6 bases for V and 5 bases for J; bases not matched to a gene: 7. This CDR3 spans 15 amino acids. The germline V gene encodes CDR1 KGHDR and CDR2 SFDVKD. This chain's CDR3 is CATSTTGGGTGELFF. CDR3 coding DNA: TGTGCCACCAGTACTACAGGGGGAGGTACCGGGGAGCTGTTTTTT.

This clonotype was seen more than once but under ten times. The chain joins TRBV5-5 to TRBJ2-5; D perhaps matches TRBD1 (7 bases). The CDR3 totals 16 residues. V lost 6 bases to trimming and J lost 4 bases, with 22 bases between them. Germline assignment: CDR1 SGHKS and CDR2 YYEKEE (reference sequence). The CDR3 is CASTGTGGGLRETQYF. In DNA, the CDR3 is TGTGCCAGCACCGGGACCGGAGGGGGCCTCCGAGAGACCCAGTACTTC.

V usage is TRBV24-1 and J usage is TRBJ1-2; D remains ambiguous. This CDR3 is 12 amino acids long. Germline CDR1 KGHDR, CDR2 SFDVKD. V dropped 4 bases and J dropped 4 bases, with 6 bases sitting between them. CDR3 in amino acids: CATSDHTYGYTF. CDR3 coding DNA: TGTGCCACCAGTGACCACACCTATGGCTACACCTTC.

The V call is TRBV5-1, the J call TRBJ2-3; TRBD1 matches at 10 bases. The junction had 2 bases not matched to a gene; V was cut back by 4 bases and J by 3 bases. The CDR3 loop spans 14 amino acids. CDR1 SGHRS and CDR2 YFSETQ come from the germline V gene. The CDR3 region has the DNA TGCGCCAGCAGCACGGACAGGGGGACAGATACGCAGTATTTT. Protein: CASSTDRGTDTQYF.

This clonotype appeared once. The genes are TRBV7-2 and TRBJ2-2, with 8 bases lining up with TRBD2. Trimming took 2 bases from V and 4 from J; bases not matched to a gene: 6. Germline lookup yields CDR1 SGHTA and CDR2 FQGNSA. This CDR3 contains 16 residues. CDR3 bases: TGTGCCAGCAGCTTAATCGGGGGGGACGTCACCGGGGAGCTGTTTTTT. Amino acid sequence: CASSLIGGDVTGELFF.

The chain joins TRBV9 to TRBJ2-7, with 7 bases lining up with TRBD2. Germline CDR1 reads SGDLS; CDR2 reads YYNGEE. The junction had 8 bases not matched to a gene; V was cut back by 0 bases and J by 2 bases. The CDR3 runs to 16 residues. CDR3 sequence: CASSVGEGRTPYEQYF. The CDR3 coding sequence is TGTGCCAGCAGCGTAGGGGAGGGGCGAACCCCCTACGAGCAGTACTTC.

The chain employs TRBV3-1 and TRBJ1-2, with TRBD1 matching 8 bases. The CDR3 covers 14 residues. Germline V gene data show CDR1 as LGHDT and CDR2 as YNNKEL (reference sequence). J was trimmed by 4 bases and V by 5 bases; bases with no gene match: 6. CDR3 in DNA: TGTGCCAGCAGCGGACAGGGTGGGAGCTATGGCTACACCTTC. Amino acid sequence: CASSGQGGSYGYTF.

This clonotype came up a few times. V and J are TRBV12-3 or TRBV12-4 and TRBJ2-7; D may be TRBD1 (5 bases). Trimming cost V 5 bases and J 1 base, with 12 bases left between them. This CDR3 is built from 14 residues. CDR3 loop: CASSLGHMSYEQYF. The CDR3 nucleotides read TGTGCCAGCAGTCTCGGACATATGTCCTACGAGCAGTACTTC.

Only one count was recorded for this clonotype. The chain uses TRBV20-1 and TRBJ1-4; D is ambiguous. Looked up from germline, CDR1 is DFQATT and CDR2 is SNEGSKA (reference sequence). This CDR3 contains 13 residues. Trimming took 6 bases from V and 6 from J, leaving 14 bases between them. CDR3 loop: CSARAGGDEKLFF. The CDR3 DNA reads as TGCAGTGCCCGAGCGGGTGGGGATGAAAAACTGTTTTTT.

The chain is built from TRBV19 and TRBJ2-3, with D maybe TRBD2 (6 bases). Germline V gene data show CDR1 as LNHDA and CDR2 as SQIVND (reference sequence). The V and J ends lost 4 bases and 6 bases respectively, with 11 bases between them. This CDR3 has 13 amino acids. CDR3 in DNA: TGTGCCAGTAGTACAGACCGGGGGGATACGCAGTATTTT. Translation: CASSTDRGDTQYF.

V gene TRBV7-9 combines with J gene TRBJ1-1, with a weak D call TRBD1 (6 bases). With 11 bases removed from V and 1 base from J, the gap between germline ends came to 17 bases. Germline CDR1 and CDR2: SEHNR and FQNEAQ (reference sequence). The CDR3 is 14 amino acids. CDR3 loop: CAGTSTGPNTEAFF. The CDR3 DNA sequence: TGTGCCGGAACATCGACAGGACCGAACACTGAAGCTTTCTTT. The full variable domain, completed using reference TRBV7-9 and TRBJ1-1, is DTGVSQNPRHKITKRGQNVTFRCDPISEHNRLYWYRQTLGQGPEFLTYFQNEAQLEKSRLLSDRFSAERPKGSFSTLEIQRTEQGDSAMYLCAGTSTGPNTEAFFGQGTRLTVV.

The gene calls are TRBV6-4 and TRBJ1-2; D gene uncertain. The CDR3 runs to 17 residues. CDR1 MRHNA and CDR2 SNTAGT come from the germline V gene. Trimming took off 6 bases at V and 4 bases at J, with 24 bases between the two ends. The CDR3 nucleotides are TGTGCCAGCAGAAACTCAGCTTCCTGGCAGAAGAGCTATGGCTACACCTTC. This gives the protein CASRNSASWQKSYGYTF.

This chain joins TRBV5-1 and TRBJ2-7, with 10 nucleotides matching TRBD2. The CDR3 runs to 16 residues. Unmatched junction bases numbered 8, after V lost 4 bases and J lost 1 base. Germline V CDR1 and CDR2: SGHRS, YFSETQ. The CDR3 here is CASSHISGGPSYEQYF. DNA for the CDR3: TGCGCCAGCAGCCACATTAGCGGGGGGCCTTCCTACGAGCAGTACTTC.

This chain uses TRBV9 with TRBJ2-3; 10 bases fit TRBD2. CDR1 and CDR2 from the germline V gene are SGDLS and YYNGEE. Trimming removed 4 bases from V and 2 bases from J; junction bases left unmatched: 10. This CDR3 region has 17 residues. The CDR3 here is CASSPRLAGPFTDTQYF. Here the CDR3 DNA reads TGTGCCAGCAGCCCCCGACTAGCGGGCCCTTTCACAGATACGCAGTATTTT.

This clonotype was picked up a small number of times. J is TRBJ2-5 and V is TRBV4-2, with 8 bases aligning to TRBD2. CDR3 size: 13 residues. Germline V gives CDR1 LGHNA, CDR2 YNFKEQ. With V trimmed by 8 bases and J by 4 bases, 6 bases remained unmatched. In DNA, the CDR3 is TGTGCCAGCTCGCCCCTAGCGGGAGAGACCCAGTACTTC. Residues: CASSPLAGETQYF.

Worth noting for this clonotype: One end of the junction is discordant with germline, which a read error may explain. This chain uses TRBV20-1 with TRBJ2-7; the match to TRBD1 covers 11 bases. The CDR3 sequence is 15 residues long. Germline assignment: CDR1 DFQATT and CDR2 SNEGSKA (reference sequence). CDR3 DNA: TGCAGTGCGAGAGGACAGGGGGCCAAGACCTACGAGCAGTACTTC. It is translated as CSARGQGAKTYEQYF.

The chain recombines TRBV5-6 with TRBJ1-1, with D maybe TRBD1 (6 bases). Germline V gene sequence: CDR1 SGHDT, CDR2 YYEEEE. Deletions cut 3 bases from V and 1 base from J, with 13 bases between. The CDR3 is 15 amino acids. For the CDR3, the DNA is TGTGCCAGCAGCTCCTTACAGGGCGGGAACACTGAAGCTTTCTTT. It is translated as CASSSLQGGNTEAFF.

The chain has TRBV7-9 and TRBJ2-5; 9 bases align to TRBD2. V was clipped by 2 bases and J by 4 bases; unmatched bases: 14. The CDR3 sequence is 18 residues long. The germline CDR1 and CDR2 sequences are SEHNR and FQNEAQ (reference sequence). CDR3 DNA: TGTGCCAGCAGCTTATTTTTTAGCGGGAGACGGGGAGCAGAGACCCAGTACTTC. This translates into CASSLFFSGRRGAETQYF.

The chain recombines TRBV29-1 with TRBJ2-3, with 9 bases aligning to TRBD1. The CDR3 covers 17 residues. The junction had 7 bases not matched to a gene; V was cut back by 0 bases and J by 0 bases. Per the germline V gene, CDR1 is SQVTM and CDR2 is ANQGSEA. The CDR3 coding sequence is TGCAGCGTTGAAGATGGGTCGGGGACAGGGAGCACAGATACGCAGTATTTT. It encodes CSVEDGSGTGSTDTQYF.

The chain has TRBV7-8 and TRBJ2-1; 8 nucleotides agree with TRBD2. The V segment lost 5 bases and the J segment 5 bases; nucleotides outside the gene matches: 8. Germline CDR1 SGHVS, CDR2 FQNEAQ. The CDR3 sequence is 15 residues long. The chain's CDR3 is CASSVDGGGHNEQFF. The CDR3 DNA reads TGTGCCAGCAGCGTAGACGGGGGGGGCCACAATGAGCAGTTCTTC. The whole variable domain, filled in from reference TRBV7-8 and TRBJ2-1, reads GAGVSQSPRYKVAKRGQDVALRCDPISGHVSLFWYQQALGQGPEFLTYFQNEAQLDKSGLPSDRFFAERPEGSVSTLKIQRTQQEDSAVYLCASSVDGGGHNEQFFGPGTRLTVL.

This clonotype was detected many times. J is TRBJ2-7 and V is TRBV7-6; no firm D call. The CDR3 consists of 13 residues. Trimming cost V 1 base and J 4 bases, with 8 bases left between them. The germline V gene has CDR1 SGHVS and CDR2 FNYEAQ. The chain's CDR3 is CASSLGSRYEQYF. As DNA, the CDR3 is TGTGCCAGCAGCTTAGGGTCCAGATACGAGCAGTACTTC.

This clonotype appeared a few times. This chain connects TRBV7-9 to TRBJ2-3; the match to TRBD2 covers 11 bases. Trimming cost V 5 bases and J 5 bases; bases outside gene matches: 9. Germline CDR1 and CDR2: SEHNR and FQNEAQ (reference sequence). This CDR3 is 16 amino acids long. Here the CDR3 reads CASSPALAGGVDTQYF. For the CDR3, the DNA is TGTGCCAGCAGCCCCGCCCTAGCGGGGGGAGTAGATACGCAGTATTTT.

This rearrangement joins TRBV5-1 to TRBJ2-7; tentatively, D is TRBD1 (6 bases). CDR3 size: 16 residues. Trimming stripped 3 bases from V and 0 bases from J, with 16 bases between. The V gene's germline CDR1 is SGHRS and CDR2 YFSETQ. CDR3: CASSWPDSQNSYEQYF. The CDR3 region has the DNA TGCGCCAGCAGCTGGCCGGACAGCCAGAACTCCTACGAGCAGTACTTC.

This clonotype has only a few counts. The rearrangement uses TRBV12-3 or TRBV12-4 and TRBJ1-5, with 9 bases aligning to TRBD1. This CDR3 spans 14 amino acids. V shed 7 bases, J shed 7 bases, and the junction held 8 bases outside the gene matches. CDR3 amino acids: CASTVDRGVQPQHF. CDR3 DNA: TGTGCCAGCACCGTAGACAGGGGGGTCCAGCCCCAGCATTTT.

This clonotype was detected only a few times. The V gene is TRBV4-2, the J gene TRBJ2-3; TRBD2 aligns across 14 bases. J lost 5 bases, V lost 1 base, and 2 bases had no gene match. This CDR3 has 16 residues. From germline, CDR1 is LGHNA and CDR2 YNFKEQ. The CDR3 here is CASSQVGLAGGDTQYF. CDR3 bases: TGTGCCAGCAGCCAAGTTGGACTAGCGGGAGGAGATACGCAGTATTTT.

This clonotype was counted between two and nine times. This chain joins TRBV3-1 and TRBJ1-2; D is unresolved. CDR1 and CDR2 (germline): LGHDT, YNNKEL (reference sequence). The CDR3 length is 14 residues. Trimming removed 5 bases from V and 0 bases from J, with 10 bases in between. Here the CDR3 reads CASSTGFTNYGYTF. DNA for the CDR3: TGTGCCAGCAGCACGGGATTCACTAACTATGGCTACACCTTC.

This clonotype was counted a few times. V is TRBV12-3 or TRBV12-4 and J is TRBJ1-4; no definite D call. This CDR3 region has 19 residues. V was pared by 0 bases and J by 5 bases, with 22 bases between. The CDR3 loop is CASSLARRIAGAPNEKLFF. As DNA, the CDR3 is TGTGCCAGCAGTTTAGCGCGAAGGATAGCAGGAGCTCCGAATGAAAAACTGTTTTTT.